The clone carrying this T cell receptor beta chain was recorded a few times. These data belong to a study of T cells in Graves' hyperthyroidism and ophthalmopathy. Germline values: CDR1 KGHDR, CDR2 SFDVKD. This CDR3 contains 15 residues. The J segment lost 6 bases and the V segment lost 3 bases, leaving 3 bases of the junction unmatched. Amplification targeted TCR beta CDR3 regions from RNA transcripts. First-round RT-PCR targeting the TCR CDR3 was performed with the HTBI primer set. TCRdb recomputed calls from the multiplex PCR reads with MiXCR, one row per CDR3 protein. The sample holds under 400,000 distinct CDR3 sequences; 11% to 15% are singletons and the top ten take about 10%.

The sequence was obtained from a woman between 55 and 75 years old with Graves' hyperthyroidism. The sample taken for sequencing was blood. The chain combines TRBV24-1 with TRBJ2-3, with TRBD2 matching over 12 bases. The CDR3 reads CATSDVTSGSDTQYF. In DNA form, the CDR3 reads TGTGCCACCAGTGATGTGACTAGCGGGAGTGATACGCAGTATTTT.